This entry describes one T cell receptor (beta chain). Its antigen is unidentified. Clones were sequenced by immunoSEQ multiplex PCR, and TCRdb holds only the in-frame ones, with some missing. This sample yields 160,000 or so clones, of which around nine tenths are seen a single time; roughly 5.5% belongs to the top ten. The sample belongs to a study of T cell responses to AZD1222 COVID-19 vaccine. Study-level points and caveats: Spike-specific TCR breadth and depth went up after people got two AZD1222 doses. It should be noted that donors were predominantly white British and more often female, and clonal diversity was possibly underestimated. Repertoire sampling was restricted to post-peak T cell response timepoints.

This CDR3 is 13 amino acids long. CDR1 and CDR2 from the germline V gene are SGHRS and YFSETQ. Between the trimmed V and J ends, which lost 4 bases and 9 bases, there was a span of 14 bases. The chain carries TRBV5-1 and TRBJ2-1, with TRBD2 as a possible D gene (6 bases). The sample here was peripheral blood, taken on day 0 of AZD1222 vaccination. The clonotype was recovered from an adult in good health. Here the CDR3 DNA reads TGCGCCAGCAGCCTTCGGCCGCGGGGTGAGCAGTTCTTC. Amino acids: CASSLRPRGEQFF.